These 7 T cell receptor beta chains originate from one sample sequenced in a study of cytomegalovirus exposure and HLA in healthy donors. 60 Vbeta and 13 Jbeta primers were used in PCR. Some clones are missing from TCRdb's copy, which holds only in-frame ones; the method was immunoSEQ multiplex PCR. This repertoire includes 100,000 to 150,000 clones. The specimen was PBMCs. All receptors come from a woman aged 40 to 49 in good health and CMV-seropositive.

The chain couples TRBV7-2 to TRBJ1-2; a possible D gene is TRBD1 (5 bases). Germline CDR1 SGHTA, CDR2 FQGNSA. V was clipped by 3 bases and J by 4 bases, with 12 bases between them. The CDR3 is 14 residues long. The CDR3 bases are TGTGCCAGCAGCTTTTCCCCAGGGTCCTATGGCTACACCTTC. Translated, it gives CASSFSPGSYGYTF.

The chain is built from TRBV7-3 and TRBJ2-1, with TRBD2 matching 14 bases. J lost 6 bases, V lost 2 bases, and 0 bases had no gene match. The V gene's germline CDR1 is SGHTA and CDR2 FQGTGA. The CDR3 is made up of 15 amino acids. This chain's CDR3 is CASSLGTSGSNEQFF. DNA for the CDR3: TGTGCCAGCAGCTTAGGGACTAGCGGGAGCAATGAGCAGTTCTTC. The full variable domain, with the rest looked up from reference TRBV7-3 and TRBJ2-1, is GAGVSQTPSNKVTEKGKYVELRCDPISGHTALYWYRQSLGQGPEFLIYFQGTGAADDSGLPNDRFFAVRPEGSVSTLKIQRTERGDSAVYLCASSLGTSGSNEQFFGPGTRLTVL.

This rearrangement joins TRBV21-1 to TRBJ2-7; the DNA was not used to check the table's D call, TRBD2. TRBV21-1 is flagged as a pseudogene. CDR3 length: 18 residues. This chain's CDR3 is CASSKAGSAGLGPYEQYF. The DNA for the CDR3 is TGTGCCAGCAGCAAAGCAGGATCGGCGGGACTGGGGCCTTACGAGCAGTACTTC.

V is TRBV5-8 and J is TRBJ1-4; 10 nucleotides agree with TRBD1. CDR1 SGHTS and CDR2 YDEGEE come from the germline V gene. V trimming: 2 bases; J trimming: 6 bases; junction bases outside the gene matches: 4. The CDR3 contains 15 residues. The CDR3 spells CASSFRDRGDEKLFF. The CDR3 coding sequence is TGTGCCAGCAGCTTCCGGGACAGGGGAGATGAAAAACTGTTTTTT.

J is TRBJ2-4 and V is TRBV10-3; TRBD2 aligns across 9 bases. This CDR3 has 17 residues. Trimming at V came to 0 bases and at J to 3 bases, leaving 6 bases not matched to a gene. Germline V CDR1 and CDR2: ENHRY, SYGVKD. In DNA, the CDR3 is TGTGCCATCAGTGAGTCGGGTAGCGGGAGTGGCAAAAACATTCAGTACTTC. Translation: CAISESGSGSGKNIQYF.

V usage is TRBV5-1 and J usage is TRBJ2-7; D unresolved. This CDR3 comprises 16 residues. Germline V gene lookup returns CDR1 SGHRS and CDR2 YFSETQ. V gave up 0 bases and J gave up 0 bases, with 13 bases separating them. The CDR3 DNA sequence: TGCGCCAGCAGCTTGGGCCGACTGGTGAGCTCCTACGAGCAGTACTTC. Translating gives CASSLGRLVSSYEQYF.

The chain carries TRBV7-2 and TRBJ2-7; weak D call: TRBD2 (6 bases). The CDR3 consists of 15 residues. V gave up 1 base and J gave up 5 bases, with 15 bases separating them. Germline lookup yields CDR1 SGHTA and CDR2 FQGNSA. The CDR3 DNA sequence: TGTGCCAGCAGCTTAGGGTTCGGGAGAGGGAACGAGCAGTACTTC. Translation: CASSLGFGRGNEQYF.